This entry lists 12 T cell receptor beta chains sequenced from one sample in a study of T cell repertoires in cytomegalovirus infection. These receptors have no identified antigens. TCRdb reanalysed the reads using MiXCR and keeps one entry per CDR3 protein. The sample carries 650,000 to 900,000 distinct CDR3 sequences, approximately 29% recorded once. The source material was cultured CD8+ T cells from PBMCs, sampled from culture after CMV antigen stimulation. Receptors were obtained from a human donor in good health (CMV status not recorded). Some clones in this sample may be carry-over from other donors' samples.

The V and J genes are TRBV4-1 and TRBJ2-1; no firm D call. Trimming cost V 3 bases and J 8 bases, with 8 bases left between them. This CDR3 has 12 residues. Germline V gene sequence: CDR1 MGHRA, CDR2 YSYEKL. CDR3 nucleotide sequence: TGCGCCAGCAGCCATGATGAGGATGAGCAGTTCTTC. Translated: CASSHDEDEQFF.

This chain uses TRBV20-1 with TRBJ2-7; possibly TRBD1 for D (6 bases). The CDR3 consists of 14 residues. Trimming left V 0 bases short and J 5 bases short, with 14 bases between. Germline assignment: CDR1 DFQATT and CDR2 SNEGSKA (reference sequence). CDR3 loop: CSARDGQGSHEQYF. The CDR3 DNA sequence: TGCAGTGCTAGAGATGGCCAGGGGTCCCACGAGCAGTACTTC.

The CDR3 spells CASSPQISSYNSPLHF. The CDR3 DNA reads TGTGCCAGCAGCCCTCAGATAAGCTCCTATAATTCACCCCTCCACTTT. This chain uses TRBV13 with TRBJ1-6; D is undetermined. CDR3 length equals 16 residues. V was cut by 5 bases and J by 0 bases, with 11 bases left in between. CDR1 and CDR2 from the germline V gene are PRHDT and FYEKMQ (reference sequence).

This clonotype was seen ten or more times. The chain links TRBV7-6 to TRBJ1-1; D uncertain. CDR3 length: 13 amino acids. Trimming took 3 bases from V and 1 from J, leaving 6 bases between them. Germline V gene data show CDR1 as SGHVS and CDR2 as FNYEAQ. CDR3 bases: TGTGCCAGCAGCTTTCATGAGAACACTGAAGCTTTCTTT. It specifies CASSFHENTEAFF.

This sequence joins TRBV7-6 and TRBJ1-1; 10 nucleotides match TRBD1. V lost 5 bases to trimming and J lost 8 bases; unmatched junction nucleotides: 14. Germline assignment: CDR1 SGHVS and CDR2 FNYEAQ. This CDR3 spans 16 amino acids. CDR3 region: CASSPTGGDKSGEAFF. CDR3 bases: TGTGCCAGCAGCCCGACAGGGGGCGATAAGAGTGGGGAAGCTTTCTTT.

In regard to this clonotype: The CDR3 does not end in the conserved phenylalanine or tryptophan, so this is likely a read error. V gene TRBV15 combines with J gene TRBJ2-3; perhaps D is TRBD1 or TRBD2 (5 bases each). V lost 4 bases and J 8 bases, leaving 22 bases between the germline ends. The CDR3 runs to 16 residues. Germline V lookup: CDR1 LNHNV, CDR2 YYDKDF (reference sequence). CDR3 residues: CATSIVSGTPFSTQYS. The CDR3 nucleotides read TGTGCCACCAGCATTGTTTCCGGGACCCCATTCTCTACGCAGTATTCT.

This clonotype is a singleton in its sample. The rearrangement uses TRBV19 and TRBJ1-1; D uncertain. This CDR3 is 14 amino acids long. The V end was cut by 7 bases, the J end by 3 bases, with 15 bases between. Looked up from germline, CDR1 is LNHDA and CDR2 is SQIVND (reference sequence). This chain's CDR3 is CASTPTGSDTEAFF. The CDR3 nucleotides read TGTGCCAGTACCCCCACGGGGAGCGACACTGAAGCTTTCTTT.

In this sample, this clonotype turned up many times. This chain joins TRBV7-2 and TRBJ2-7; TRBD2 matches 16 bases. V lost 2 bases and J lost 3; bases outside the gene matches: 7. Germline V lookup: CDR1 SGHTA, CDR2 FQGNSA. This CDR3 region has 18 residues. The CDR3 DNA reads TGTGCCAGCAGCTTATGGGGGACTAGCGGGGGGGTAGGCTACGAGCAGTACTTC. This translates into CASSLWGTSGGVGYEQYF. The entire variable domain, with the rest obtained from reference TRBV7-2 and TRBJ2-7, is as follows: GAGVSQSPSNKVTEKGKDVELRCDPISGHTALYWYRQSLGQGLEFLIYFQGNSAPDKSGLPSDRFSAERTGGSVSTLTIQRTQQEDSAVYLCASSLWGTSGGVGYEQYFGPGTRLTVT.

This clonotype was seen a handful of times. The chain uses TRBV6-2 or TRBV6-3 and TRBJ2-3; 7 positions agree with TRBD1. The germline CDR1 and CDR2 sequences are MNHEY and SVGEGT. Unmatched junction bases numbered 5, after V lost 8 bases and J lost 0 bases. CDR3 length equals 14 residues. CDR3 sequence: CASSDRESTDTQYF. As DNA, the CDR3 is TGTGCCAGCTCCGACAGGGAAAGCACAGATACGCAGTATTTT.

The genes are TRBV19 and TRBJ2-1, with TRBD2 identical over 8 bases. This CDR3 region has 16 residues. Germline V lookup: CDR1 LNHDA, CDR2 SQIVND (reference sequence). V shed 2 bases and J 0 bases; nucleotides not matched to a gene: 3. CDR3 protein: CASSISSGVSYNEQFF. CDR3 in DNA: TGTGCCAGTAGTATAAGTAGCGGGGTCTCCTACAATGAGCAGTTCTTC.

This clonotype was seen a few times. The chain is built from TRBV12-3 or TRBV12-4 and TRBJ1-4; D gene uncertain. The CDR3 contains 14 residues. The V end lost 4 bases, the J end lost 3 bases, and 9 bases lay between the germline ends. The CDR3 bases are TGTGCCAGCAGTTCGACAAGAGCTAATGAAAAACTGTTTTTT. This translates into CASSSTRANEKLFF.

The chain joins TRBV7-9 to TRBJ1-2; D call uncertain. This CDR3 has 15 residues. Trimming cost V 1 base and J 1 base, with 10 bases left between them. Germline loops: CDR1 SEHNR, CDR2 FQNEAQ (reference sequence). CDR3 region: CASSLGYSSNYGYTF. The CDR3 bases are TGTGCCAGCAGCTTAGGGTACTCGAGTAACTATGGCTACACCTTC.